The entry that follows covers one T cell receptor (beta chain) sequence. Unique molecular identifiers were incorporated during preparation of the TCRbeta library. One entry per CDR3 protein results from TCRdb running MiXCR on the PCR reads. The sample has 800,000 to 1,000,000 distinct CDR3 sequences; about 29% are singletons. The CDR3 consists of 13 residues. Germline CDR1 SGHRS, CDR2 YFSETQ. The V and J ends lost 1 base and 7 bases respectively, with 12 bases between them. This sample stems from a study of T-cell reconstitution after alpha-beta-depleted transplantation in children. This TCR derives from a boy in the first two years of life who had a stem cell transplant for SCID, so the T cells may come from the graft donor. The sample in question was PBMCs, mostly from graft donor cells, obtained 360 days after TCRalphabeta/CD19-depleted stem cell transplant. The chain uses TRBV5-1 and TRBJ2-7; D is ambiguous. The CDR3 is CASSLWVGSEQYF. The CDR3 bases are TGCGCCAGCAGCTTGTGGGTAGGATCGGAGCAGTACTTC.